This T cell receptor beta chain comes out of a study of T cell responses to AZD1222 COVID-19 vaccine. This CDR3 spans 18 amino acids. Only in-frame clones appear in the TCRdb table, and some are missing; sequencing was by immunoSEQ multiplex PCR. Found here are roughly 180,000 clones, 94% of them singletons; the top ten hold about 1.5%. The clonotype was recovered from an adult who received the AZD1222 COVID-19 vaccine. Here the sequenced sample was peripheral blood, taken 28 days after the second AZD1222 dose. The chain employs TRBV21-1 and TRBJ1-3; the tabulated D call, TRBD1, remains unverified against the DNA. TRBV21-1 is a pseudogene segment. CDR3 coding DNA: TGTGCCAGCAGCTCAGGGACAGAGTTCAAGCTCGCTGGAAACACCATATATTTT. Translating gives CASSSGTEFKLAGNTIYF.